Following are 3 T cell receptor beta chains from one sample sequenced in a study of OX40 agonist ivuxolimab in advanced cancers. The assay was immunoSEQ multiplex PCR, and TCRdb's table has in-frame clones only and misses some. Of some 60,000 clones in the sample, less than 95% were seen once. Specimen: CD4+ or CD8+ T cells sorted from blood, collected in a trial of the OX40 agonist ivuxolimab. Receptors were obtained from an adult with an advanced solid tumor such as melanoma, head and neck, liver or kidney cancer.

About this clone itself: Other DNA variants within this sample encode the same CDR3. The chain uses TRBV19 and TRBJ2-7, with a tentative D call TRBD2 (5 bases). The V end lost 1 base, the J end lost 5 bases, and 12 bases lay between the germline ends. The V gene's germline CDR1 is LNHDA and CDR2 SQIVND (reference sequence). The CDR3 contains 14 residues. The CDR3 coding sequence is TGTGCCAGTAGTATAGTCGAGGGCTCTGACGAGCAGTACTTC. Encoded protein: CASSIVEGSDEQYF.

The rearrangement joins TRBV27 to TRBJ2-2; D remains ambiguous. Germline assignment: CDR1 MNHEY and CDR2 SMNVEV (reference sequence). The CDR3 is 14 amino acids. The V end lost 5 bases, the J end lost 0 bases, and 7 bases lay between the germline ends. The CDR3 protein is CASSPLANTGELFF. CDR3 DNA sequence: TGTGCCAGCAGTCCCCTGGCGAACACCGGGGAGCTGTTTTTT.

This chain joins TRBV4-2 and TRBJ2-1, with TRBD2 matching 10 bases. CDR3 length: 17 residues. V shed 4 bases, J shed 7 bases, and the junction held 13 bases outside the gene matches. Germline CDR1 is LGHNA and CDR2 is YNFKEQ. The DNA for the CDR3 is TGTGCCAGCAGCCTTTCAGGGGAGCTAGCGGGAGCAAATGAGCAGTTCTTC. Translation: CASSLSGELAGANEQFF.